A single sample gave rise to the 9 T cell receptor beta chains below, sequenced in a study of blood T cell repertoires in COVID-19. Sequencing was performed with immunoSEQ multiplex PCR; in TCRdb, only in-frame clones are kept and a portion is missing. The sample records approximately 200,000 clones, about four fifths being singletons. Input material: peripheral blood. Every receptor here comes from a woman older than 75 with acute or convalescent COVID-19.

The chain couples TRBV28 to TRBJ1-6, with 9 nucleotides matching TRBD1. This CDR3 region has 13 residues. Losses at the gene ends were 6 bases for V and 9 bases for J; bases not matched to a gene: 3. Germline CDR1 reads MDHEN; CDR2 reads SYDVKM. This CDR3 is CASRDRGISPLHF. The CDR3, as DNA: TGTGCCAGCAGGGACAGGGGTATTTCACCCCTCCACTTT.

The chain combines TRBV4-3 with TRBJ1-6, with a possible D match to TRBD1 (5 bases). Germline CDR1 and CDR2: LGHNA and YSLEER. CDR3 length equals 14 residues. V dropped 1 base and J dropped 7 bases, with 8 bases sitting between them. The CDR3 DNA sequence: TGCGCCAGCAGCCAAGGACAGACGAATTCACCCCTCCACTTT. Translated: CASSQGQTNSPLHF.

This clone came up once. The gene calls are TRBV11-2 and TRBJ1-5; 7 bases fit TRBD1. Germline CDR1 is SGHAT and CDR2 is FQNNGV. There are 15 residues in the CDR3. Losses at the gene ends were 3 bases for V and 2 bases for J; bases not matched to a gene: 4. In DNA form, the CDR3 reads TGTGCCAGCAGCTTGAGACAGGGAGGCAATCAGCCCCAGCATTTT. Protein sequence: CASSLRQGGNQPQHF.

The V call is TRBV5-1, the J call TRBJ1-5; a possible D gene is TRBD1 (5 bases). The CDR3 runs to 13 residues. The V gene's germline CDR1 is SGHRS and CDR2 YFSETQ. V was clipped by 0 bases and J by 5 bases, with 6 bases between them. The CDR3 reads CASSLEGYQPQHF. In DNA form, the CDR3 reads TGCGCCAGCAGCTTGGAGGGGTATCAGCCCCAGCATTTT.

The chain links TRBV12-3 or TRBV12-4 to TRBJ1-2, with a weak D call TRBD1 (5 bases). There are 13 residues in the CDR3. Trimming pared 7 bases from V and 5 bases from J, leaving 14 bases between. The CDR3 sequence is CASTRGGIYGYTF. The CDR3 coding sequence is TGTGCCAGCACTAGGGGTGGTATATATGGCTACACCTTC.

This clone occurred a few times. The chain uses TRBV5-1 and TRBJ2-3, with D possibly matching TRBD1 (6 bases). The germline V gene encodes CDR1 SGHRS and CDR2 YFSETQ. The CDR3 extends over 15 amino acids. V dropped 2 bases and J dropped 2 bases, with 12 bases sitting between them. CDR3 protein: CASSFSGAYTDTQYF. The CDR3 region has the DNA TGCGCCAGCAGCTTCTCAGGGGCATACACAGATACGCAGTATTTT. Full variable domain (missing parts from reference TRBV5-1 and TRBJ2-3): KAGVTQTPRYLIKTRGQQVTLSCSPISGHRSVSWYQQTPGQGLQFLFEYFSETQRNKGNFPGRFSGRQFSNSRSEMNVSTLELGDSALYLCASSFSGAYTDTQYFGPGTRLTVL.

The chain carries TRBV7-8 and TRBJ1-3; D remains unclear. Per germline, CDR1 SGHVS and CDR2 FQNEAQ. Trimming cost V 8 bases and J 4 bases, with 12 bases left between them. The CDR3 has 13 residues. DNA for the CDR3: TGTGCCAGCGGGGAGAGGTCAGGAAACACCATATATTTT. Protein: CASGERSGNTIYF.

The genes are TRBV28 and TRBJ1-4, with D perhaps matching TRBD1 (5 bases). The CDR3 length is 16 residues. V lost 1 base and J lost 0, with 9 bases in between. Germline V gives CDR1 MDHEN, CDR2 SYDVKM. CDR3 coding DNA: TGTGCCAGCAGTTTATTAGGGGAGGCAACTAATGAAAAACTGTTTTTT. Encoded protein: CASSLLGEATNEKLFF.

The chain joins TRBV6-5 to TRBJ1-5; 7 positions match TRBD1. The CDR3 loop spans 12 amino acids. Per germline, CDR1 MNHEY and CDR2 SVGAGI. V dropped 6 bases and J dropped 15; count of bases not matched to a gene: 11. The CDR3 DNA reads as TGTGCCAGCAGCGTAGGGGGCCCGAGACGGCATTTT. Protein: CASSVGGPRRHF.